A selection of T cell receptor beta chains follows, all from one sample in a study of OX40 agonist ivuxolimab in advanced cancers. The repertoire was sequenced with immunoSEQ multiplex PCR; TCRdb's copy has only in-frame clones and lacks some. The table shows tens of thousands of clones, with approximately 89% occurring only once. The sample was CD4+ or CD8+ T cells sorted from blood, taken in a trial of the OX40 agonist ivuxolimab. The receptor set was obtained from an adult with an advanced solid tumor such as melanoma, head and neck, liver or kidney cancer. CDR3s include the opening cysteine and the closing phenylalanine or tryptophan. Each record gives: clone size, D gene, J gene, V gene, CDR3 protein, CDR3 DNA. The D gene is left open where the match is weak. Not every row has a clone size; where given, it reads once, few, many or a size class.

clone_size: .; d_call: .; j_call: TRBJ1-1; v_call: TRBV15; cdr3_aa: CATTPLRGNTEAFF; cdr3_nt: TGTGCCACCACCCCCCTCCGAGGCAACACTGAAGCTTTCTTT
clone_size: .; d_call: .; j_call: TRBJ2-2; v_call: TRBV14; cdr3_aa: CASSRVGSSTGELFF; cdr3_nt: TGTGCCAGCAGCCGGGTGGGTTCAAGCACCGGGGAGCTGTTTTTT
clone_size: .; d_call: .; j_call: TRBJ1-1; v_call: TRBV6-1; cdr3_aa: CASSMGAEAFF; cdr3_nt: TGTGCCAGCAGCATGGGCGCTGAAGCTTTCTTT
clone_size: .; d_call: TRBD1; j_call: TRBJ1-1; v_call: TRBV19; cdr3_aa: CASSPLPSGTGMAEAFF; cdr3_nt: TGTGCCAGTAGTCCCCTCCCCTCCGGGACAGGTATGGCTGAAGCTTTCTTT
clone_size: .; d_call: .; j_call: TRBJ1-1; v_call: TRBV7-2; cdr3_aa: CASSPLGLTPAFF; cdr3_nt: TGTGCCAGCAGCCCTCTTGGGCTCACCCCGGCTTTCTTT
clone_size: .; d_call: .; j_call: TRBJ2-2; v_call: TRBV7-6; cdr3_aa: CASSPAGPPNTGELFF; cdr3_nt: TGTGCCAGCAGCCCCGCAGGACCGCCGAACACCGGGGAGCTGTTTTTT
clone_size: once; d_call: .; j_call: TRBJ2-5; v_call: TRBV28; cdr3_aa: CASSPSRQNQSQETQYF; cdr3_nt: TGTGCCAGCAGTCCATCACGTCAGAATCAGAGTCAAGAGACCCAGTACTTC
clone_size: .; d_call: .; j_call: TRBJ1-5; v_call: TRBV19; cdr3_aa: CASSTGVSNQPQHF; cdr3_nt: TGTGCCAGTAGTACAGGGGTTAGCAATCAGCCCCAGCATTTT
clone_size: .; d_call: TRBD1; j_call: TRBJ2-1; v_call: TRBV5-1; cdr3_aa: CASSPGQGLNEQFF; cdr3_nt: TGCGCCAGCAGCCCCGGACAGGGGCTTAATGAGCAGTTCTTC
clone_size: .; d_call: .; j_call: TRBJ1-2; v_call: TRBV30; cdr3_aa: CAWSVGVGGAYGYTF; cdr3_nt: TGTGCCTGGAGTGTAGGTGTGGGGGGCGCGTATGGCTACACCTTC
clone_size: .; d_call: TRBD2; j_call: TRBJ2-4; v_call: TRBV2; cdr3_aa: CASGASGAKNIQYF; cdr3_nt: TGTGCCAGCGGCGCTAGCGGAGCCAAAAACATTCAGTACTTC
clone_size: .; d_call: .; j_call: TRBJ1-2; v_call: TRBV2; cdr3_aa: CASSEGLNYGYTF; cdr3_nt: TGTGCCAGCAGTGAAGGGCTTAACTATGGCTACACCTTC
clone_size: .; d_call: .; j_call: TRBJ2-6; v_call: TRBV29-1; cdr3_aa: CSVLVSFQAGLTGANVLTF; cdr3_nt: TGCAGCGTTTTGGTCAGTTTTCAGGCCGGCTTGACTGGGGCCAACGTCCTGACTTTC
clone_size: .; d_call: .; j_call: TRBJ2-1; v_call: TRBV5-6; cdr3_aa: CASSLVRFGTYNEQFF; cdr3_nt: TGTGCCAGCAGCCTTGTCCGGTTCGGCACCTACAATGAGCAGTTCTTC
clone_size: .; d_call: .; j_call: TRBJ1-1; v_call: TRBV6-1; cdr3_aa: CASSEGRTEAFF; cdr3_nt: TGTGCCAGCAGTGAAGGGAGGACTGAAGCTTTCTTT
clone_size: few; d_call: .; j_call: TRBJ1-5; v_call: TRBV18; cdr3_aa: CASSLLQGNQPQHF; cdr3_nt: TGTGCCAGCTCACTACTTCAGGGAAATCAGCCCCAGCATTTT
clone_size: .; d_call: TRBD2; j_call: TRBJ2-7; v_call: TRBV28; cdr3_aa: CASSGTRGSYEQYF; cdr3_nt: TGTGCCAGCAGTGGGACTAGGGGTTCCTACGAGCAGTACTTC
clone_size: .; d_call: TRBD1; j_call: TRBJ1-5; v_call: TRBV5-6; cdr3_aa: CASSSTRTGDTQPQHF; cdr3_nt: TGTGCCAGCAGCTCGACCCGGACAGGGGACACTCAGCCCCAGCATTTT
clone_size: .; d_call: TRBD1; j_call: TRBJ1-1; v_call: TRBV5-1; cdr3_aa: CASSATGAVDGTEAFF; cdr3_nt: TGCGCCAGCAGCGCAACAGGGGCCGTCGACGGCACTGAAGCTTTCTTT
clone_size: .; d_call: .; j_call: TRBJ2-2; v_call: TRBV5-1; cdr3_aa: CASSLSLNTGELFF; cdr3_nt: TGCGCCAGCAGCTTGTCTCTAAACACCGGGGAGCTGTTTTTT
clone_size: .; d_call: .; j_call: TRBJ1-1; v_call: TRBV5-1; cdr3_aa: CASSLGVLNTEAFF; cdr3_nt: TGCGCCAGCAGCTTGGGAGTGCTGAACACTGAAGCTTTCTTT
clone_size: few; d_call: TRBD1; j_call: TRBJ1-4; v_call: TRBV2; cdr3_aa: CASSEGRQGRNEKLFF; cdr3_nt: TGTGCCAGCAGTGAAGGGAGACAGGGGAGGAATGAAAAACTGTTTTTT
clone_size: .; d_call: TRBD2; j_call: TRBJ2-7; v_call: TRBV5-5; cdr3_aa: CASSLAGGPYEQYF; cdr3_nt: TGTGCCAGCAGCTTAGCGGGAGGTCCCTACGAGCAGTACTTC
clone_size: .; d_call: .; j_call: TRBJ2-3; v_call: TRBV27; cdr3_aa: CASRHSGTGSFTDTQYF; cdr3_nt: TGTGCCAGCAGACATAGCGGGACAGGGAGTTTCACAGATACGCAGTATTTT
clone_size: .; d_call: .; j_call: TRBJ2-5; v_call: TRBV6-5; cdr3_aa: CASAASEETQYF; cdr3_nt: TGTGCCAGCGCGGCGTCGGAAGAGACCCAGTACTTC
clone_size: .; d_call: .; j_call: TRBJ2-2; v_call: TRBV5-1; cdr3_aa: CASSLGGNTGELFF; cdr3_nt: TGCGCCAGCAGCTTAGGGGGAAACACCGGGGAGCTGTTTTTT
clone_size: .; d_call: .; j_call: TRBJ1-1; v_call: TRBV7-2; cdr3_aa: CASSAERFTEAFF; cdr3_nt: TGTGCCAGCAGCGCCGAGAGGTTCACTGAAGCTTTCTTT
clone_size: .; d_call: .; j_call: TRBJ1-2; v_call: TRBV18; cdr3_aa: CASSPIHTGGGYTF; cdr3_nt: TGTGCCAGCTCACCGATCCACACCGGGGGAGGCTACACCTTC
clone_size: .; d_call: .; j_call: TRBJ2-3; v_call: TRBV15; cdr3_aa: CATSRTPDTQYF; cdr3_nt: TGTGCCACCAGCAGAACTCCAGATACGCAGTATTTT
clone_size: once; d_call: TRBD1; j_call: TRBJ2-3; v_call: TRBV10-3; cdr3_aa: CAIAWDRGMGGYTDTQYF; cdr3_nt: TGTGCCATCGCGTGGGACAGGGGGATGGGGGGCTACACAGATACGCAGTATTTT
clone_size: .; d_call: .; j_call: TRBJ1-1; v_call: TRBV19; cdr3_aa: CASSIVWTANTEAFF; cdr3_nt: TGTGCCAGTAGTATAGTTTGGACGGCGAACACTGAAGCTTTCTTT
clone_size: few; d_call: .; j_call: TRBJ1-6; v_call: TRBV27; cdr3_aa: CASSFRGQGSPLHF; cdr3_nt: TGTGCCAGCAGTTTTCGGGGGCAGGGGTCACCCCTCCACTTT
clone_size: .; d_call: .; j_call: TRBJ1-3; v_call: TRBV7-8; cdr3_aa: CASSEFRAGNTIYF; cdr3_nt: TGTGCCAGCAGCGAGTTTAGGGCTGGAAACACCATATATTTT
clone_size: .; d_call: TRBD2; j_call: TRBJ2-5; v_call: TRBV27; cdr3_aa: CASSQTSGLQETQYF; cdr3_nt: TGTGCCAGCAGCCAGACTAGCGGGCTACAAGAGACCCAGTACTTC
clone_size: .; d_call: TRBD1; j_call: TRBJ2-3; v_call: TRBV29-1; cdr3_aa: CSVKTGADTQYF; cdr3_nt: TGCAGCGTGAAGACAGGGGCAGATACGCAGTATTTT
clone_size: .; d_call: TRBD1; j_call: TRBJ1-4; v_call: TRBV27; cdr3_aa: CASSLYSGGPTNEKLFF; cdr3_nt: TGTGCCAGCAGTTTATATTCAGGGGGACCAACTAATGAAAAACTGTTTTTT
clone_size: .; d_call: TRBD1; j_call: TRBJ2-7; v_call: TRBV19; cdr3_aa: CASSTGTGRRQYF; cdr3_nt: TGTGCCAGTAGTACCGGGACAGGGAGGAGGCAGTACTTC
clone_size: .; d_call: TRBD2; j_call: TRBJ2-3; v_call: TRBV18; cdr3_aa: CASSPTSGGTDTQYF; cdr3_nt: TGTGCCAGCTCACCAACTAGCGGGGGGACAGATACGCAGTATTTT
clone_size: .; d_call: TRBD2; j_call: TRBJ2-1; v_call: TRBV9; cdr3_aa: CASSVGLTSGDNEQFF; cdr3_nt: TGTGCCAGCAGCGTAGGTCTGACTAGCGGGGACAATGAGCAGTTCTTC